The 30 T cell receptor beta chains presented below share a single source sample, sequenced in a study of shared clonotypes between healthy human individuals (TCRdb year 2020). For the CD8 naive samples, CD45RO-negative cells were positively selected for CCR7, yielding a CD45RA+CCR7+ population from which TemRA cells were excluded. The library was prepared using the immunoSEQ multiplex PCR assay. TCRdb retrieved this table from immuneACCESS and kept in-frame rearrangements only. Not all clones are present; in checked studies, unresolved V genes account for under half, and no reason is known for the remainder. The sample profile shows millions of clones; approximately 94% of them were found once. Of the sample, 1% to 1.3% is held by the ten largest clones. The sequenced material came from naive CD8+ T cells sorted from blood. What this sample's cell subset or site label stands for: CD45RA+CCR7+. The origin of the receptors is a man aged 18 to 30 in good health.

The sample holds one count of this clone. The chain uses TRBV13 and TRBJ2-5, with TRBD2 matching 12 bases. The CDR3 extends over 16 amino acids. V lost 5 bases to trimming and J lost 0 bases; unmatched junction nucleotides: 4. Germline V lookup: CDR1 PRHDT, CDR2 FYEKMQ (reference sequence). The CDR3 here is CASSLRLAGDQETQYF. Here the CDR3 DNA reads TGTGCCAGCAGCCTCAGACTAGCGGGGGACCAAGAGACCCAGTACTTC.

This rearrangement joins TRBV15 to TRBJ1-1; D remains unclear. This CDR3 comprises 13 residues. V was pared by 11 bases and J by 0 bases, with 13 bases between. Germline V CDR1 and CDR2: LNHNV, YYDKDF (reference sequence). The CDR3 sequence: CALSRDMNTEAFF. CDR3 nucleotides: TGTGCCTTATCGAGGGATATGAACACTGAAGCTTTCTTT.

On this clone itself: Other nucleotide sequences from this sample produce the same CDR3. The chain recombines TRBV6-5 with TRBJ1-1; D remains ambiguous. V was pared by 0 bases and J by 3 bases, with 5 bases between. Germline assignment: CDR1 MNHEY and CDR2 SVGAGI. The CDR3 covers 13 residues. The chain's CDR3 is CASSYSRYTEAFF. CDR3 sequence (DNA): TGTGCCAGCAGTTACTCTAGGTACACTGAAGCTTTCTTT.

CDR3 region: CASSSLGGLYNEQFF. In DNA form, the CDR3 reads TGTGCCAGCAGCTCCTTAGGAGGACTATACAATGAGCAGTTCTTC. The gene calls are TRBV7-2 and TRBJ2-1, with D perhaps TRBD2 (6 bases). The germline gives CDR1 SGHTA, CDR2 FQGNSA. The CDR3 spans 15 residues. Trimming cost V 4 bases and J 4 bases, with 14 bases left between them.

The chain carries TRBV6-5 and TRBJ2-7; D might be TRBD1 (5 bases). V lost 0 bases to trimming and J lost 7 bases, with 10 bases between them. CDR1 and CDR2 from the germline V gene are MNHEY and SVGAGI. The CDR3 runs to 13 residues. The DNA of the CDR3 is TGTGCCAGCAGTTACTCGCTGGGGCGGGAGCAGTACTTC. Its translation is CASSYSLGREQYF.

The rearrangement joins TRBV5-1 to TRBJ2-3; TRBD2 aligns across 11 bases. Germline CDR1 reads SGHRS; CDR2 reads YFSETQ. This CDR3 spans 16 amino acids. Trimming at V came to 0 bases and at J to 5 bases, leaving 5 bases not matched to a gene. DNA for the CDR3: TGCGCCAGCAGCTTGGGACTAGCGGGATTAGAAGATACGCAGTATTTT. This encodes CASSLGLAGLEDTQYF. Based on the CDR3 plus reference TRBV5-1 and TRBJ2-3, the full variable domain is KAGVTQTPRYLIKTRGQQVTLSCSPISGHRSVSWYQQTPGQGLQFLFEYFSETQRNKGNFPGRFSGRQFSNSRSEMNVSTLELGDSALYLCASSLGLAGLEDTQYFGPGTRLTVL.

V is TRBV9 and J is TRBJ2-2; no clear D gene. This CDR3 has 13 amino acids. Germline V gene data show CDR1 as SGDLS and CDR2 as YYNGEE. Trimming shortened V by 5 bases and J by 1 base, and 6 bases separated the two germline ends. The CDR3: CASRTKNTGELFF. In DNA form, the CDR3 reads TGTGCCAGCAGGACAAAGAACACCGGGGAGCTGTTTTTT. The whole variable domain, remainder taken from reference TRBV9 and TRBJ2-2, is DSGVTQTPKHLITATGQRVTLRCSPRSGDLSVYWYQQSLDQGLQFLIQYYNGEERAKGNILERFSAQQFPDLHSELNLSSLELGDSALYFCASRTKNTGELFFGEGSRLTVL.

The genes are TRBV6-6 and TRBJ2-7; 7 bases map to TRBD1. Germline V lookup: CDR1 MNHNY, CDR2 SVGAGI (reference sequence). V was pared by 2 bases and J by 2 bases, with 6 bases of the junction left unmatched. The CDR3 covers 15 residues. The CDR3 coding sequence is TGTGCCAGCAGTTACGAAGCCGGGACAGCCTACGAGCAGTACTTC. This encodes CASSYEAGTAYEQYF.

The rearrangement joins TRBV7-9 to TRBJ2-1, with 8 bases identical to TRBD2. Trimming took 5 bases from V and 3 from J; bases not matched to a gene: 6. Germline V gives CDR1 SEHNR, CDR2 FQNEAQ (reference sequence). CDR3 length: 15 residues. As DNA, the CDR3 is TGTGCCAGCAGCCCCCCCGGGACTAGCTACAATGAGCAGTTCTTC. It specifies CASSPPGTSYNEQFF.

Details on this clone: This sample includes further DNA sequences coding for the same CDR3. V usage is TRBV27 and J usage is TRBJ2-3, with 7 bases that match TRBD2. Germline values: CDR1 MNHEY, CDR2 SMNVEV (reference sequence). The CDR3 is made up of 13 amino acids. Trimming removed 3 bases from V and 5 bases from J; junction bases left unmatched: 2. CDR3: CASSLSGGDTQYF. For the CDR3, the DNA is TGTGCCAGCAGTTTGTCGGGAGGAGATACGCAGTATTTT.

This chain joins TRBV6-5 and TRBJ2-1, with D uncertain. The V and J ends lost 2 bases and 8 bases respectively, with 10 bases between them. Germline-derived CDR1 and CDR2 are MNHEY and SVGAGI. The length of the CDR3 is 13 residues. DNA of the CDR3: TGTGCCAGCAGTTACACCGGTGGGTATGAGCAGTTCTTC. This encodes CASSYTGGYEQFF.

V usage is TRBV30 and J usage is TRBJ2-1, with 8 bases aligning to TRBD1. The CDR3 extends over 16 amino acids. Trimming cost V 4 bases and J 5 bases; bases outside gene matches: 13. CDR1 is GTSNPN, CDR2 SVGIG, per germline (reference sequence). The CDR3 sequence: CAWTPLDRENHNEQFF. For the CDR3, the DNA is TGTGCCTGGACCCCTTTGGACAGGGAGAACCACAATGAGCAGTTCTTC.

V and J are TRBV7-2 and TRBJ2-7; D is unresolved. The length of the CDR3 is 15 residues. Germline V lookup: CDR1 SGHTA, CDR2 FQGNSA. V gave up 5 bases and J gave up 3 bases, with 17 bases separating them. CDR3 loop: CASSPDWRRSYEQYF. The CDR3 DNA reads TGTGCCAGCAGCCCCGACTGGAGAAGAAGCTACGAGCAGTACTTC.

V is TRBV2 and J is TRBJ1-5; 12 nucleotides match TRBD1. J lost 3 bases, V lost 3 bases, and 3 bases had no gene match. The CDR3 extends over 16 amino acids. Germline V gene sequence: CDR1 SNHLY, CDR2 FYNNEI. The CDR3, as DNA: TGTGCCAGCAGTGAGTTGGGACAGGGGGCCAATCAGCCCCAGCATTTT. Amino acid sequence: CASSELGQGANQPQHF.

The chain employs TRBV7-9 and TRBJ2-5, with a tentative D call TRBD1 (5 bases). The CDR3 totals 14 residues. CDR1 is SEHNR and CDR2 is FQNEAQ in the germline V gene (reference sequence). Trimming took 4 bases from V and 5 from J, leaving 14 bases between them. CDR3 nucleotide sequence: TGTGCCAGCAGCTCATGGGGCCCTATGGAGACCCAGTACTTC. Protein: CASSSWGPMETQYF.

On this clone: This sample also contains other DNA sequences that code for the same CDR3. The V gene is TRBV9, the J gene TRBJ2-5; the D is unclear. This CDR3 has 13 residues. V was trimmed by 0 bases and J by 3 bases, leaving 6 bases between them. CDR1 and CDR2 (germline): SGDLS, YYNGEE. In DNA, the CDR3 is TGTGCCAGCAGCGTAGGTCTGGAAGAGACCCAGTACTTC. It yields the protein CASSVGLEETQYF.

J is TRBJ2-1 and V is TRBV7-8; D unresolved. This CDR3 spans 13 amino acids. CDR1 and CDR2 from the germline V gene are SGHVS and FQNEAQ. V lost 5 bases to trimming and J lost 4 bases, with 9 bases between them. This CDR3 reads CASSKTIYNEQFF. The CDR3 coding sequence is TGTGCCAGCAGCAAGACGATTTACAATGAGCAGTTCTTC.

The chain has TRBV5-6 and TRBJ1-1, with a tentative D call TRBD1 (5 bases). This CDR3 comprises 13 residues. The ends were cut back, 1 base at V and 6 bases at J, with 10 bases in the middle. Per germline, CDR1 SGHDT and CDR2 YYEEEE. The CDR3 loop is CASSLWGSSEAFF. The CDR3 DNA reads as TGTGCCAGCAGCTTGTGGGGGTCGTCTGAAGCTTTCTTT.

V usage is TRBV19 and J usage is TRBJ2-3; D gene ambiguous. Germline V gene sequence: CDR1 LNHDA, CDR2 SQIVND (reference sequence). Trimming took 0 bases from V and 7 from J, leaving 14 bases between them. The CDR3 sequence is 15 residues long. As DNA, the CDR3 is TGTGCCAGTAGTATAGATAGCCCAGCCGGCTATACGCAGTATTTT. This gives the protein CASSIDSPAGYTQYF.

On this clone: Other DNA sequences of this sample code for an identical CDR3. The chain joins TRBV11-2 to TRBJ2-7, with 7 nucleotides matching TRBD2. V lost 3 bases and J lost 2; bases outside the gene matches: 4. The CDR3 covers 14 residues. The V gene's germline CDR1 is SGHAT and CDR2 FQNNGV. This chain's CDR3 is CASSLAGRAYEQYF. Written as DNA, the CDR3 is TGTGCCAGCAGCTTGGCTGGGAGGGCCTACGAGCAGTACTTC. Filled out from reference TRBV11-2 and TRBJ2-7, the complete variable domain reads EAGVAQSPRYKIIEKRQSVAFWCNPISGHATLYWYQQILGQGPKLLIQFQNNGVVDDSQLPKDRFSAERLKGVDSTLKIQPAKLEDSAVYLCASSLAGRAYEQYFGPGTRLTVT.

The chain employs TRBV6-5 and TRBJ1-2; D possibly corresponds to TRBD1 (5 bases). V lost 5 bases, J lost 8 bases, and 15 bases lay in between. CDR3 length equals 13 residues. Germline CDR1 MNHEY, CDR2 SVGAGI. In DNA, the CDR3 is TGTGCCAGCAGTCCCCCTGGGGCCGAGGGCTACACCTTC. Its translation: CASSPPGAEGYTF.

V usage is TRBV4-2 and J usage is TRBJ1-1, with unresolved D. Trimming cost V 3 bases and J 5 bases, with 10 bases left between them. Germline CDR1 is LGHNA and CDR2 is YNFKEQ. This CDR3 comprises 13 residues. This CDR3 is CASSHPGFTEAFF. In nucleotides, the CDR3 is TGTGCCAGCAGCCATCCCGGGTTTACTGAAGCTTTCTTT.

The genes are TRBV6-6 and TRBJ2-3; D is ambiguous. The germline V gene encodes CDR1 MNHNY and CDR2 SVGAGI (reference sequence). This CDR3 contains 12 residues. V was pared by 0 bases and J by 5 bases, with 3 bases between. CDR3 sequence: CASSYSGDTQYF. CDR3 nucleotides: TGTGCCAGCAGTTACTCGGGAGATACGCAGTATTTT.

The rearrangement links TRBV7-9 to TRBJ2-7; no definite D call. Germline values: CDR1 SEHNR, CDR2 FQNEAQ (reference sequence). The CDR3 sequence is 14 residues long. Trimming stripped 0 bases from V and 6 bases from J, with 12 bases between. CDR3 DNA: TGTGCCAGCAGCTTAGCTTTTTCGCTCGGCGAGCAGTACTTC. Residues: CASSLAFSLGEQYF.

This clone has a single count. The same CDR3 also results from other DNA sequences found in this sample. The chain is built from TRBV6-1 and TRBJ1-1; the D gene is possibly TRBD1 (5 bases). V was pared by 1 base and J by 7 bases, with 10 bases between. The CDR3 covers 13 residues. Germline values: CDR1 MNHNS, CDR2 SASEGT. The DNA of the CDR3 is TGTGCCAGCAGTGAAGGGGCAGGGTATGAAGCTTTCTTT. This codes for CASSEGAGYEAFF.

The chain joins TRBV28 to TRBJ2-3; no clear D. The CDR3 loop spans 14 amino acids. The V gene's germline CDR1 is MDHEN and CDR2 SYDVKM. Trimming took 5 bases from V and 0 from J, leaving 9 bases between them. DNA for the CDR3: TGTGCCAGCAGTAGGACGTCTAGCACAGATACGCAGTATTTT. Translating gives CASSRTSSTDTQYF. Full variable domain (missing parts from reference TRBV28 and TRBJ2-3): DVKVTQSSRYLVKRTGEKVFLECVQDMDHENMFWYRQDPGLGLRLIYFSYDVKMKEKGDIPEGYSVSREKKERFSLILESASTNQTSMYLCASSRTSSTDTQYFGPGTRLTVL.

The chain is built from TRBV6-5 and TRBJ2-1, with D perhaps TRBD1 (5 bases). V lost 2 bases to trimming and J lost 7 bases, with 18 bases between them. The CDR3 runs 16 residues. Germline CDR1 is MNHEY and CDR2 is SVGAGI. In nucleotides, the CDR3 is TGTGCCAGCAGTTACCTAACAGGCGTTTCACGGAATGAGCAGTTCTTC. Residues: CASSYLTGVSRNEQFF.

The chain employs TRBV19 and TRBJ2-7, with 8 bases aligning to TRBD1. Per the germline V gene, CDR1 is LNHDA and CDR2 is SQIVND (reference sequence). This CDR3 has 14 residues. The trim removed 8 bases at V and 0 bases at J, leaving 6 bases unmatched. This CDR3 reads CASQTGVGSYEQYF. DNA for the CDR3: TGTGCCAGTCAGACAGGGGTAGGCTCCTACGAGCAGTACTTC.

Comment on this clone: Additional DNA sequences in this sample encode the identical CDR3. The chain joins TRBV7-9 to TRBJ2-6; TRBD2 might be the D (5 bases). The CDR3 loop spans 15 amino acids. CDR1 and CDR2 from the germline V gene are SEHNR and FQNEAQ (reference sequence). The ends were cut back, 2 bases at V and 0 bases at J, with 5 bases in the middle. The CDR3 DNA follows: TGTGCCAGCAGCTTAAGCGGCTCTGGGGCCAACGTCCTGACTTTC. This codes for CASSLSGSGANVLTF.

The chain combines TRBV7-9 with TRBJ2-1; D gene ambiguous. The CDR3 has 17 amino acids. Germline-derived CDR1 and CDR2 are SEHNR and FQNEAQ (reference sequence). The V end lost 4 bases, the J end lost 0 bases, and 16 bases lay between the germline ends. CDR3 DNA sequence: TGTGCCAGCAGCTCCCAAGGCTTGCTGAGCTCCTACAATGAGCAGTTCTTC. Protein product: CASSSQGLLSSYNEQFF.